The 8 T cell receptor beta chains presented below share a single source sample, sequenced in a study of monozygotic twins with inflammatory bowel disease (dated by TCRdb to 2018 to 2020). Libraries came from 5' RACE. Instrument used: Illumina HiSeq 2500. TCRdb reprocessed the public reads and reports one entry per CDR3 protein sequence, without DNA. The sample's records list 350,000 to 550,000 distinct CDR3 sequences. 2.4% of the sample belongs to the ten largest clones. Sequenced sample: blood. The receptors here all came from a human donor with ulcerative colitis or Crohn's disease, or a healthy co-twin of an affected twin (not recorded which).

This chain connects TRBV10-3 to TRBJ1-5; absent DNA, TCRdb's TRBD1 call cannot be checked. This CDR3 is built from 15 residues. CDR1 and CDR2 (germline): ENHRY, SYGVKD. The CDR3 sequence: CAISEDRGGNQPQHF.

V usage is TRBV29-1 and J usage is TRBJ1-1; with no DNA, the TCRdb D assignment of TRBD1 cannot be verified. There are 13 residues in the CDR3. The germline CDR1 and CDR2 sequences are SQVTM and ANQGSEA. Here the CDR3 reads CSVGQALSTEAFF.

Here the CDR3 reads CASSPSGREETQYF. The rearrangement uses TRBV7-3 and TRBJ2-5; TCRdb calls TRBD2, which cannot be checked without DNA. The germline V gene encodes CDR1 SGHTA and CDR2 FQGTGA. CDR3 length equals 14 residues.

The chain couples TRBV18 to TRBJ2-1; the TCRdb D gene call, TRBD2, has no DNA to confirm it. Germline CDR1 is KGHSH and CDR2 is LQKENI. The CDR3 extends over 13 amino acids. The CDR3 spells CATRLAGVNEQFF. Filled out from reference TRBV18 and TRBJ2-1, the complete variable domain reads NAGVMQNPRHLVRRRGQEARLRCSPMKGHSHVYWYRQLPEEGLKFMVYLQKENIIDESGMPKERFSAEFPKEGPSILRIQQVVRGDSAAYFCATRLAGVNEQFFGPGTRLTVL.

V gene TRBV2 combines with J gene TRBJ1-5; TCRdb designates TRBD1, a call that cannot be tested without DNA. The CDR3 is 14 amino acids. The germline gives CDR1 SNHLY, CDR2 FYNNEI. The CDR3 here is CASSADWGNQPQHF.

The chain couples TRBV29-1 to TRBJ2-1; TCRdb picks TRBD2, but there is no DNA to check that call. The CDR3 runs to 16 residues. The germline CDR1 and CDR2 sequences are SQVTM and ANQGSEA. CDR3 in amino acids: CSGRVRDHIRVNEQFF.

CDR3 amino acids: CASSLGWTGRGETQYF. The chain carries TRBV7-2 and TRBJ2-5; TCRdb names TRBD1, which stays unverified in the absence of DNA. Germline V gene lookup returns CDR1 SGHTA and CDR2 FQGNSA. The CDR3 spans 16 residues.

The chain has TRBV12-3 or TRBV12-4 and TRBJ2-5; TCRdb's D call of TRBD1 is untestable without DNA. This CDR3 has 15 amino acids. Here the CDR3 reads CASSWGGARVETQYF.